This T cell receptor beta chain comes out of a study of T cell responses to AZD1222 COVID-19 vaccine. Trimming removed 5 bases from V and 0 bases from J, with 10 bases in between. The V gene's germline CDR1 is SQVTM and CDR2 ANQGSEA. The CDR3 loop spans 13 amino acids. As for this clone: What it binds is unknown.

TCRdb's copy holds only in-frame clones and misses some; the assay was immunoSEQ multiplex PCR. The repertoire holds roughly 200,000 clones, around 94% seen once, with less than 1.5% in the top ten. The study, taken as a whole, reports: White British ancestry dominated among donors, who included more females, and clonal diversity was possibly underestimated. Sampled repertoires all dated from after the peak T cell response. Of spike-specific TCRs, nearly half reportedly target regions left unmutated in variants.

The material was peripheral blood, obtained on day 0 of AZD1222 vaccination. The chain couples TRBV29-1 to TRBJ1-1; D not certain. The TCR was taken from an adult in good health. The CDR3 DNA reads TGCAGCGTTCTTTGGGGAATGAACACTGAAGCTTTCTTT. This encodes CSVLWGMNTEAFF.